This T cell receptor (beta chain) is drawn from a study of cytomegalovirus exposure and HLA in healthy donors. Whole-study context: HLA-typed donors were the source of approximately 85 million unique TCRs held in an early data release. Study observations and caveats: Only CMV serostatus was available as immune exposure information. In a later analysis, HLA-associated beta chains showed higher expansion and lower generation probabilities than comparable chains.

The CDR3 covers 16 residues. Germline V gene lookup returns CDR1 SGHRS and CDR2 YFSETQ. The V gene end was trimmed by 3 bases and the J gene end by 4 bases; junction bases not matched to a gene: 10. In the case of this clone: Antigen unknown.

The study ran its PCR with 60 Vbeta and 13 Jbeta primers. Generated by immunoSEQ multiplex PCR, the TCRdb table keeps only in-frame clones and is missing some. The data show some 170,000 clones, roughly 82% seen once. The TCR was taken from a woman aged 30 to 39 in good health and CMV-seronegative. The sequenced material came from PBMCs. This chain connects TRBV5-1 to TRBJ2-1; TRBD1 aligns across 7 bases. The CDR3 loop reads CASSSYPGTEYNEQFF. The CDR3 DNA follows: TGCGCCAGCAGCTCCTATCCCGGGACAGAATACAATGAGCAGTTCTTC.